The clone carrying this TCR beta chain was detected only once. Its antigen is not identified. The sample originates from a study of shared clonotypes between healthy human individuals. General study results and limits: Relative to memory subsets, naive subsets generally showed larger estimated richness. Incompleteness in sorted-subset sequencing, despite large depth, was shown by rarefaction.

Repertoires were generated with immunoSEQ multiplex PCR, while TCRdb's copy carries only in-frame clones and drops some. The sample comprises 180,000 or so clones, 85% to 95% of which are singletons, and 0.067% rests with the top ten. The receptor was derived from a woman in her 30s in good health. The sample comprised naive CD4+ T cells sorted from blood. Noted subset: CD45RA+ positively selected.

The CDR3 DNA reads TGTGCCAGCAGTTCCGGGAGGGCCTACGAGCAGTACTTC. Translating gives CASSSGRAYEQYF. The rearrangement links TRBV28 to TRBJ2-7; TRBD2 matches at 8 bases. The germline V gene encodes CDR1 MDHEN and CDR2 SYDVKM. CDR3 length equals 13 residues. V lost 4 bases and J lost 2; bases outside the gene matches: 1.